This TCR beta chain was documented in a study of T cell repertoires in cytomegalovirus infection. Findings of the study overall: In two of eight donors, the top clonotype was HLA-C-restricted CMV-specific.

As to this clonotype: The antigen is undetermined.

The CDR3 is made up of 13 amino acids. Trimming pared 2 bases from V and 6 bases from J, leaving 10 bases between. TCRdb processed the reads anew with MiXCR; each CDR3 protein has one entry. The table lists about 570,000 distinct CDR3 sequences, just under 40% of them singletons. The TCR sequence derives from a human donor in good health (CMV status not recorded). Some clones in this sample may be carry-over from other donors' samples. The starting material was cultured PBMCs, obtained from culture after CMV antigen stimulation. The chain carries TRBV12-3 or TRBV12-4 and TRBJ1-1, with D maybe TRBD1 (5 bases). Here the CDR3 DNA reads TGTGCCAGCAGTTTAAGCGGGGCCGCTGAAGCTTTCTTT. Protein sequence: CASSLSGAAEAFF.